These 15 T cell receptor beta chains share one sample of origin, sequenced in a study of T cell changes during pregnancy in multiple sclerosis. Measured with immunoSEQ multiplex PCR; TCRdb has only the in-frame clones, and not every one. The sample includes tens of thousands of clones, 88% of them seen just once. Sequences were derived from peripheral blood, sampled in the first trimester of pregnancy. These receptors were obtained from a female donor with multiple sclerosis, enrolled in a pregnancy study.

The CDR3 DNA reads as TGTGCCAGCAGTGACCGGGCGGGCACGAACACCGGGGAGCTGTTTTTT. As protein: CASSDRAGTNTGELFF. J is TRBJ2-2 and V is TRBV6-4; tentatively, D is TRBD2 (5 bases). V was cut by 2 bases and J by 0 bases, with 10 bases left in between. The CDR3 is made up of 16 amino acids. CDR1 and CDR2 from the germline V gene are MRHNA and SNTAGT.

CDR3 region: CASRSPGQGTYEQYF. The CDR3 region has the DNA TGTGCCAGCAGGTCACCGGGACAGGGAACCTACGAGCAGTACTTC. This sequence joins TRBV6-5 and TRBJ2-7; 9 bases align to TRBD1. Germline V lookup: CDR1 MNHEY, CDR2 SVGAGI. The V gene end was trimmed by 6 bases and the J gene end by 2 bases; junction bases not matched to a gene: 8. The CDR3 loop spans 15 amino acids.

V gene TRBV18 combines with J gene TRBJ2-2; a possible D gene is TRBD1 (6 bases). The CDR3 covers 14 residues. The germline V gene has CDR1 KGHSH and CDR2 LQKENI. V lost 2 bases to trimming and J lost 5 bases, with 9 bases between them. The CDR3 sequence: CASSPRQGTGELFF. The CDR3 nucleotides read TGTGCCAGCTCACCAAGGCAGGGGACCGGGGAGCTGTTTTTT.

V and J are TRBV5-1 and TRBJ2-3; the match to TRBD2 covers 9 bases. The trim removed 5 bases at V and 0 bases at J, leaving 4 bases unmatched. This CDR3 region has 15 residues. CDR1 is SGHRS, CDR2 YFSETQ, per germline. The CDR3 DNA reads TGCGCCAGCAGGTCTAGCGGGGCGAGCACAGATACGCAGTATTTT. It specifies CASRSSGASTDTQYF.

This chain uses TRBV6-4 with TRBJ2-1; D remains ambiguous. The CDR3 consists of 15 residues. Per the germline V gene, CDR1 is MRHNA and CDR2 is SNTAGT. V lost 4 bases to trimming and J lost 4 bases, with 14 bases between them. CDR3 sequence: CASSGTQESYNEQFF. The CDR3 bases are TGTGCCAGCAGTGGAACGCAGGAAAGTTACAATGAGCAGTTCTTC.

The CDR3 spells CASSQEPASWTQYF. As DNA, the CDR3 is TGCGCCAGCAGCCAAGAACCCGCGAGTTGGACGCAGTATTTT. The genes are TRBV4-1 and TRBJ2-3; no reliable D call. The CDR3 has 14 residues. V lost 0 bases, J lost 9 bases, and 13 bases lay in between. The germline V gene encodes CDR1 MGHRA and CDR2 YSYEKL.

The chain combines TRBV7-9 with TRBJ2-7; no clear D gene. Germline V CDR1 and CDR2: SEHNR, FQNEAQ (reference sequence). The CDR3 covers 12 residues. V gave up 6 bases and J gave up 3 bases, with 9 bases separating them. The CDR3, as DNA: TGTGCCAGCAGACAAGAAAACTACGAGCAGTACTTC. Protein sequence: CASRQENYEQYF.

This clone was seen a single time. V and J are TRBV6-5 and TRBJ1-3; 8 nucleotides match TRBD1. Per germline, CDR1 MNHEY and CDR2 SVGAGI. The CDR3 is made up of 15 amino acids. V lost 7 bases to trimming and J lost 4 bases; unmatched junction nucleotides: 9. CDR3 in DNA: TGTGCCAGCACCACGGACAGGGCGGGAGGAAACACCATATATTTT. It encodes CASTTDRAGGNTIYF.

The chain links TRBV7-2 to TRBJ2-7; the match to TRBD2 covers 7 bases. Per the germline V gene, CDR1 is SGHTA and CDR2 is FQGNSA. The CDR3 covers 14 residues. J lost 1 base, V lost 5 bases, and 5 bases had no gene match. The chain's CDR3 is CASSPGGHSYEQYF. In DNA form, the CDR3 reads TGTGCCAGCAGCCCGGGAGGCCATTCCTACGAGCAGTACTTC.

This CDR3 is CASRRQGNQPQHF. The CDR3 DNA reads as TGTGCCAGCAGGCGACAGGGTAATCAGCCCCAGCATTTT. This rearrangement joins TRBV6-6 to TRBJ1-5; 7 bases align to TRBD1. The V segment lost 6 bases and the J segment 4 bases; nucleotides outside the gene matches: 3. The germline V gene encodes CDR1 MNHNY and CDR2 SVGAGI (reference sequence). The CDR3 is 13 residues long.

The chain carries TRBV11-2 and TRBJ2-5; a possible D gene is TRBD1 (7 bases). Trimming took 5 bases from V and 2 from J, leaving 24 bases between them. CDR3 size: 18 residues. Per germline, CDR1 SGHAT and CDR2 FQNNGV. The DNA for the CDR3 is TGTGCCAGCAGCCGACGCGGGGTGACAGGGACCCAACAAGAGACCCAGTACTTC. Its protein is CASSRRGVTGTQQETQYF.

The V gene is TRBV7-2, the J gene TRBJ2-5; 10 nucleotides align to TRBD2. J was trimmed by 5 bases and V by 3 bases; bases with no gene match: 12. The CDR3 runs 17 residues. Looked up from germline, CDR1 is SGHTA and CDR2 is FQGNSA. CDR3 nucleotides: TGTGCCAGCAGCTTTGCGCTAACTAGCGGGAAGGGGGAGACCCAGTACTTC. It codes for CASSFALTSGKGETQYF.

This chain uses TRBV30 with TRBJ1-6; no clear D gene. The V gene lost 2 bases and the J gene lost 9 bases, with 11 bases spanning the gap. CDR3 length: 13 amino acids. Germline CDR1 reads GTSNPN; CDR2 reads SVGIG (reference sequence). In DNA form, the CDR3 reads TGTGCCTGGAGTCGCATAACTGGTTCACCCCTCCACTTT. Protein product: CAWSRITGSPLHF.

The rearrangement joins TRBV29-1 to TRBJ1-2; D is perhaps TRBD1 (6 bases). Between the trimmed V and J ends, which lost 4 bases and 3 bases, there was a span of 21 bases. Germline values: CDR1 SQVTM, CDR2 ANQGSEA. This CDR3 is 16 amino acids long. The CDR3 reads CSVGRGGMSIDYGYTF. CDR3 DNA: TGCAGCGTTGGAAGAGGGGGAATGTCTATAGACTATGGCTACACCTTC.

CDR3 DNA sequence: TGTGCCAGCAGAGTAACAGTCGGGAGTGAGCAGTTCTTC. Its protein product is CASRVTVGSEQFF. V gene TRBV6-1 combines with J gene TRBJ2-1, with a tentative D call TRBD2 (6 bases). The germline V and J ends were trimmed by 6 bases and 9 bases, with 15 bases remaining between them. Germline assignment: CDR1 MNHNS and CDR2 SASEGT. The CDR3 is 13 amino acids.